This TCR beta chain stems from a study of blood T cell repertoires in COVID-19. For the study at large: Acute and convalescent COVID-19 samples came from the United States, Italy and Spain. In each case, the material was cDNA or gDNA derived from T cells, B-cell-depleted T cells, or PBMCs.

Original handling: For nucleated cells, counts were estimated from reference gene primer amplification. Generated by immunoSEQ multiplex PCR, the TCRdb table keeps only in-frame clones and is missing some. That table furnishes V, J and clone size, whereas the DNA furnished D and trimming. The profile covers roughly 260,000 clones, with approximately 90% appearing a single time and roughly 4% taken by the ten largest. This CDR3 spans 15 amino acids. Germline loops: CDR1 SGDLS, CDR2 YYNGEE. V lost 0 bases and J lost 3; bases outside the gene matches: 3. The sequence came from a man in his fifties or sixties who had recovered from COVID-19. The gene calls are TRBV9 and TRBJ2-7, with 10 positions matching TRBD1. The sample comprised peripheral blood. CDR3 DNA sequence: TGTGCCAGCAGCGTAGGAGGACAGGGGGGCTACGAGCAGTACTTC. This translates into CASSVGGQGGYEQYF.